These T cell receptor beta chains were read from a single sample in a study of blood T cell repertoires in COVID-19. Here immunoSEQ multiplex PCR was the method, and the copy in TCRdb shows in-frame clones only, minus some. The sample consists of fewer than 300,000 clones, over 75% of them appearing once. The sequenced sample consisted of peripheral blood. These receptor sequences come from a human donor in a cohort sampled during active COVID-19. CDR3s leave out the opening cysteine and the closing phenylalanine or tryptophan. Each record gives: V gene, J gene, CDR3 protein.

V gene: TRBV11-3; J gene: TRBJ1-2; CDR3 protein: ASRNSARAGGPPRGYT
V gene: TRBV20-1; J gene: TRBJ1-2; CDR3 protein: SASSGGFDGYT
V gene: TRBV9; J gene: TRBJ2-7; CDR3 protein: ASSASGLAGAEQY
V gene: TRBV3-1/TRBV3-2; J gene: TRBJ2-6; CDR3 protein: ASSPEWVGRKSSGANVLT
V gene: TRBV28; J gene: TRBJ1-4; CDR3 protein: ASSRRAGGAALGKLF
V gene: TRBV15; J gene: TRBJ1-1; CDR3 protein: ATSRVRGSTEAF
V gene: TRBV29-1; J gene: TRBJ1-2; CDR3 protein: SVEGAGQNYGYT
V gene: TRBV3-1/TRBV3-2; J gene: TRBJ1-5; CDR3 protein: ASSQRGLNQPQH
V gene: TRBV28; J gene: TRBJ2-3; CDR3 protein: ASTQIGGTQY
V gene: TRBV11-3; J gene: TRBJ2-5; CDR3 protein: ASSSGGRAETQY
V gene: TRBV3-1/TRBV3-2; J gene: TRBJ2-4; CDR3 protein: ASSQGPAGGQNIQY
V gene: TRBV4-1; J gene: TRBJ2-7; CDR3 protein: ASSQSLGGGHYEQY
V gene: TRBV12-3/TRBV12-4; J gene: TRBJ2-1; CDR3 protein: ASTTSLRGEQF
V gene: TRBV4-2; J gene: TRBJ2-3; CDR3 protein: ASSQDMDTQY
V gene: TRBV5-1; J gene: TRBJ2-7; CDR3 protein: ASSLTADYLPVEQY
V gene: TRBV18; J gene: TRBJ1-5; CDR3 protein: ASSQQGTGNQPQH
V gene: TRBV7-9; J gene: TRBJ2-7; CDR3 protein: ASSSGDRAKYEQY
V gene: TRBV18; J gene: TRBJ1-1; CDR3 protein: ASSPLLAGNTEAF
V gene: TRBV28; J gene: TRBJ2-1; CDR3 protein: ASGTSGRNYNEQF
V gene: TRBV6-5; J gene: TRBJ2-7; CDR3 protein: ASSYSKGVLDEQY
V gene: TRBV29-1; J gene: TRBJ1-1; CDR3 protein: SVGTGSFTEAF
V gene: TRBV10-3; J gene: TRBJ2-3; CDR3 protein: AISPDSVTDTQY
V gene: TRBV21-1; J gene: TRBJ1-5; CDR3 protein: ASRAWDRLYSNQPQH
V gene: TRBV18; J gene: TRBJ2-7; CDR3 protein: ASSPWDTPYEQY
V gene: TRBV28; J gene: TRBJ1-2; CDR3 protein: ASRPQGPNYGYT
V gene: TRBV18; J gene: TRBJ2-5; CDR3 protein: ASSPISAGLGTQY